Listed below are T cell receptor beta chains from one sample, sequenced in a study of early T cells in non-severe SARS-CoV-2 infection. TCRdb reprocessed the 5' RACE reads via MiXCR and lists one record per CDR3 protein. The top ten clones hold roughly 15% of a sample with more than 35,000 distinct CDR3 sequences, roughly 4.4% of them seen once. The sequenced material came from whole blood. All receptors come from an adult who was a healthcare worker with PCR-confirmed SARS-CoV-2 infection or an uninfected control (not recorded which). Each CDR3 is given with its conserved first and last residue. The order of the fields is CDR3 DNA, CDR3 protein, V gene, D gene, clone size, J gene. A D gene is named only where the DNA matches it firmly. Clone sizes are given selectively: once, few, many, or a class where the clone is expanded.

CDR3nt: TGTGCCAGCAGCTTACAGGGCGCGACCACTGAAGCTTTCTTT
CDR3aa: CASSLQGATTEAFF
v_gene: TRBV7-9
d_gene: -
abundance: many
j_gene: TRBJ1-1

CDR3nt: TGTGCCAGCAGCTGGGACAGGGACCCTCGAGGGTTCTTC
CDR3aa: CASSWDRDPRGFF
v_gene: TRBV13
d_gene: TRBD1
abundance: many
j_gene: TRBJ2-1

CDR3nt: TGCAGTGCCCAACGGGAGGGGGCTTACCAAGAGACCCAGTACTTC
CDR3aa: CSAQREGAYQETQYF
v_gene: TRBV20-1
d_gene: -
abundance: many
j_gene: TRBJ2-5

CDR3nt: TGTGCAAGTCGCCCCCGTCCCCAACTAGCGGGGGGGCCTGAGACCCAGTACTTC
CDR3aa: CASRPRPQLAGGPETQYF
v_gene: TRBV12-2
d_gene: -
abundance: many
j_gene: TRBJ2-5

CDR3nt: TGTGCCAGTAGTCCTACCGGGACGGCGGAAGCTTTCTTT
CDR3aa: CASSPTGTAEAFF
v_gene: TRBV19
d_gene: -
abundance: many
j_gene: TRBJ1-1

CDR3nt: TGTGCCAGCAGGGCCCTTGGCGGGGGGGCCGCCATTCAGTACTTC
CDR3aa: CASRALGGGAAIQYF
v_gene: TRBV6-1
d_gene: TRBD2
abundance: -
j_gene: TRBJ2-4

CDR3nt: TGCGCCAGCAGCATTCAGGGAGTGAACACTGAAGCTTTCTTT
CDR3aa: CASSIQGVNTEAFF
v_gene: TRBV5-1
d_gene: -
abundance: many
j_gene: TRBJ1-1

CDR3nt: TGTGCCAGCAGCCACAGGTCCTCTGGAAACACCATATATTTT
CDR3aa: CASSHRSSGNTIYF
v_gene: TRBV2
d_gene: -
abundance: -
j_gene: TRBJ1-3

CDR3nt: TGCGCCAGCAGCCAGCCCCGGGACAGGGTTAATGAGCAGTTCTTC
CDR3aa: CASSQPRDRVNEQFF
v_gene: TRBV4-1
d_gene: TRBD1
abundance: many
j_gene: TRBJ2-1

CDR3nt: TGTGCCTGGGATAGGGGACTAGCCAACAATGAGCAGTTCTTC
CDR3aa: CAWDRGLANNEQFF
v_gene: TRBV30
d_gene: TRBD2
abundance: few
j_gene: TRBJ2-1

CDR3nt: TGTGCCAGCAGCCAAGTAGGGGCCAACACTGAAGCTTTCTTT
CDR3aa: CASSQVGANTEAFF
v_gene: TRBV3-1
d_gene: -
abundance: -
j_gene: TRBJ1-1

CDR3nt: TGTGCCAGCAGCCCAACCCCCCCATCCCCAAGAGATACGCAGTATTTT
CDR3aa: CASSPTPPSPRDTQYF
v_gene: TRBV9
d_gene: -
abundance: few
j_gene: TRBJ2-3

CDR3nt: TGTGCCAGCAGACTGGGAGTAGGGGATTCACCCCTCCACTTT
CDR3aa: CASRLGVGDSPLHF
v_gene: TRBV12-3/TRBV12-4
d_gene: -
abundance: many
j_gene: TRBJ1-6

CDR3nt: TGTGCCAGCTCACCGCAGGAGAACACTGAAGCTTTCTTT
CDR3aa: CASSPQENTEAFF
v_gene: TRBV18
d_gene: -
abundance: many
j_gene: TRBJ1-1

CDR3nt: TGTGCCAGCAACCTAGGGAAGGGATACTCTGGAAACACCATATATTTT
CDR3aa: CASNLGKGYSGNTIYF
v_gene: TRBV6-1
d_gene: -
abundance: many
j_gene: TRBJ1-3

CDR3nt: TGTGCCAGCAGACGGGGGCCTGGGACCATTGAGCAGTTCTTC
CDR3aa: CASRRGPGTIEQFF
v_gene: TRBV5-6
d_gene: -
abundance: many
j_gene: TRBJ2-1

CDR3nt: TGTGCCAGCAGTCAATCCCTGACAGGGGGCTTCTCTGGGGCCAACGTCCTGACTTTC
CDR3aa: CASSQSLTGGFSGANVLTF
v_gene: TRBV6-6
d_gene: TRBD1
abundance: many
j_gene: TRBJ2-6

CDR3nt: TGTGCCACCCTCCGGGACAGGGGTTACGGCTATGGCTACACCTTC
CDR3aa: CATLRDRGYGYGYTF
v_gene: TRBV21-1
d_gene: -
abundance: many
j_gene: TRBJ1-2

CDR3nt: TGTGCCAGCAGCTTAGGGTCTAGTGGTTCCTACAATGAGCAGTTCTTC
CDR3aa: CASSLGSSGSYNEQFF
v_gene: TRBV7-6
d_gene: -
abundance: many
j_gene: TRBJ2-1

CDR3nt: TGCGCCAGCAGCTTGGAAGGGGCGTCTAACTATGGCTACACCTTC
CDR3aa: CASSLEGASNYGYTF
v_gene: TRBV5-1
d_gene: -
abundance: many
j_gene: TRBJ1-2

CDR3nt: TGTGCCAGCAGCCAAGGTTACACCTTGAACACTGAAGCTTTCTTT
CDR3aa: CASSQGYTLNTEAFF
v_gene: TRBV3-1
d_gene: -
abundance: many
j_gene: TRBJ1-1

CDR3nt: TGTGCCAGCAGTGGACGGTACTACGAGCAGTACTTC
CDR3aa: CASSGRYYEQYF
v_gene: TRBV12-3/TRBV12-4
d_gene: -
abundance: many
j_gene: TRBJ2-7

CDR3nt: TGTGCCAGCAGCCATCCCCTCCCCCCAGAGACCCAGTACTTC
CDR3aa: CASSHPLPPETQYF
v_gene: TRBV3-1
d_gene: -
abundance: many
j_gene: TRBJ2-5

CDR3nt: TGCGCCAGCAGCTCAGGGGAGACCTACAATGAGCAGTTCTTC
CDR3aa: CASSSGETYNEQFF
v_gene: TRBV5-1
d_gene: -
abundance: few
j_gene: TRBJ2-1

CDR3nt: TGCAGTCCCGACGACCCGAATAATGAGCAGTTCTTC
CDR3aa: CSPDDPNNEQFF
v_gene: TRBV20-1
d_gene: -
abundance: medium-sized
j_gene: TRBJ2-1

CDR3nt: TGCGCCAGCAGCTTGGGCGCGGGGGGAAGTACAGATACGCAGTATTTT
CDR3aa: CASSLGAGGSTDTQYF
v_gene: TRBV5-1
d_gene: TRBD2
abundance: few
j_gene: TRBJ2-3

CDR3nt: TGTGCCAGCAGCCAAGATTGGGGCGGCTACACCTTC
CDR3aa: CASSQDWGGYTF
v_gene: TRBV14
d_gene: -
abundance: few
j_gene: TRBJ1-2

CDR3nt: TGTGCCAGCTCACCTACAGGGGCGAACACTGAAGCTTTCTTT
CDR3aa: CASSPTGANTEAFF
v_gene: TRBV18
d_gene: TRBD1
abundance: many
j_gene: TRBJ1-1

CDR3nt: TGTGCCAGCAGTTTGGACAGGGTCGCCGAGACCCAGTACTTC
CDR3aa: CASSLDRVAETQYF
v_gene: TRBV27
d_gene: TRBD1
abundance: few
j_gene: TRBJ2-5

CDR3nt: TGTGCCAGTAGGATACTCTTGGGACAGGGGAGCATGCTGTTTTTT
CDR3aa: CASRILLGQGSMLFF
v_gene: TRBV19
d_gene: TRBD1
abundance: -
j_gene: TRBJ2-2

CDR3nt: TGTGCCGGAATACCTCTGACAGGGGGCTTTTCTTCTCCTGGCTACACCTTC
CDR3aa: CAGIPLTGGFSSPGYTF
v_gene: TRBV7-9
d_gene: TRBD1
abundance: many
j_gene: TRBJ1-2

CDR3nt: TGTGCCAGCAGAGGGGGGAATCAGCCCCAGCATTTT
CDR3aa: CASRGGNQPQHF
v_gene: TRBV6-5
d_gene: -
abundance: many
j_gene: TRBJ1-5

CDR3nt: TGTGCCAGCACCAAGGGCGCCAAGAACACTGAAGCTTTCTTT
CDR3aa: CASTKGAKNTEAFF
v_gene: TRBV9
d_gene: -
abundance: -
j_gene: TRBJ1-1

CDR3nt: TGTGCCAGCAGTTATGGGACATCACACATTCAGTACTTC
CDR3aa: CASSYGTSHIQYF
v_gene: TRBV6-6
d_gene: -
abundance: many
j_gene: TRBJ2-4

CDR3nt: TGTGCCAGCTCACCAGCGGGGCAGGGCTACACCTTC
CDR3aa: CASSPAGQGYTF
v_gene: TRBV18
d_gene: -
abundance: many
j_gene: TRBJ1-2